Sequencing of this T cell receptor beta chain was carried out in a study of blood T cells in healthy people across ages. General study findings and limits: Total diversity from one million sequenced T cells was likely underestimated. Strongly correlated with naive T cell percentage was TCR beta diversity. Donors of long life had a larger count of naive CD4+ cells and greater diversity than aged donors.

Using a J-beta primer mix together with a sample-barcoded 5' primer, a second PCR was run for about 6 to 12 cycles. MiXCR, run by TCRdb on the 5' RACE reads, gives a single entry per CDR3 protein. In the table there are approximately 1.5 million distinct CDR3 sequences, approximately 43% of which are singletons. In its sample, this clonotype was seen a few times. As yet, its antigen is unknown. The specimen sequenced was blood. This sequence was found in a woman aged 18-30 years in good health.

The CDR3 DNA is TGTGCCAGCAGCCAATATCTAGCGGATCAGTACTTC. It yields the protein CASSQYLADQYF. The V call is TRBV14, the J call TRBJ2-5, with TRBD2 matching 7 bases. Germline-derived CDR1 and CDR2 are SGHDN and FVKESK. The junction had 5 bases not matched to a gene; V was cut back by 2 bases and J by 11 bases. The CDR3 contains 12 residues.